This note documents a single T cell receptor beta chain sequence. The specificity of this receptor is unknown. There are no base qualities to consult, and no much larger clone falls within one base. This entry is derived from a study of cytomegalovirus exposure and HLA in healthy donors (dated by TCRdb to about 2017). The study in broad terms: An earlier analysis of roughly 610 of the donors reported 276 Gb of sequence data and 117 million unique TCR beta sequences obtained from approximately 180 million T cells. An early release that covered about 640 HLA-typed donors contained about 290 gigabases of sequencing data and 75 million to 100 million unique TCR sequences. Of the roughly 400 genotyped donors, 65% to 90% were placed in the genetic ancestry cluster associated with self-reported Caucasian donors. The study aimed to test whether cataloging public T cell receptors could reveal signatures of past pathogen exposure. Using immunosequencing, the study profiled T cell repertoires from around 680 subjects and related those repertoires to cytomegalovirus serostatus. In addition to the first cohort of 650 to 800 subjects, a separate validation cohort of 130 or so different subjects was used. High-throughput TCR immunosequencing, statistical association of individual TCRs with disease status, and machine learning were combined to predict cytomegalovirus infection status. In a later analysis, previously published TCR beta repertoires from roughly 710 donors were re-analyzed and high-resolution HLA genotyping was added so that TCR occurrence patterns could be studied. In the later analysis, no new phenotypic data were used to find candidate immune exposures; instead, reliance was placed on TCR beta sequences and their occurrence across donors. An earlier analysis of about 600 of the donors used high-throughput TCR beta sequencing to judge whether each TCR beta V gene segment behaved as functional or pseudogenic. Donor age, sex, ethnicity and CMV serostatus were collected together with the repertoire data. A later genetic analysis took genome-wide SNP genotypes for about three fifths of the 666 donors and used that subset as a discovery cohort. All discovery cohort repertoires had been generated using a single sequencing platform. HLA typing included class I and class II loci at four-digit resolution. The number of donors typed differed by locus, with about 629-630 for A, B, C, DRB1 and DQB1, around 500 for DQA1, 600 to 610 for DPA1, and around 460 for DPB1. A few DR-DQ haplotypes were handled as single units for association and clustering because linkage in the cohort was strong. Among around 400 genotyped donors of the cohort, an average of approximately 240,000 unique TCR beta nucleotide sequences was sequenced per donor, of which about 18% were non-productive.

Receptors were amplified or captured by the immunoSEQ multiplex PCR assay. A mixture of 60 forward primers for TCR Vbeta segments and 13 reverse primers for TCR Jbeta segments was used in the multiplex PCR. Amplification of the CDR3 region of rearranged TCR beta genes was performed with a multiplex PCR assay on genomic DNA. On the Illumina HiSeq System, the amplified TCR beta libraries were sequenced as 87-base-pair reads. From the authors' description of their analysis: Across the 670 or so repertoires, a later analysis counted some 81 million unique TCR beta chains, approximately 12 million of which were shared by at least two donors. A nearest-neighbor algorithm error-corrected the raw reads and collapsed the reads into unique sequences, merging closely related sequences to remove PCR and sequencing errors. V, D and J gene segments were assigned by aligning CDR3 sequences to IMGT reference sequences. Each retained sequence needed at least a six-nucleotide match to both a V gene segment and a J gene segment. A rearrangement counted as productive if the CDR3 had no stop codons and remained in frame with V and J, and every other rearrangement counted as non-productive. Following IMGT convention, CDR3 was defined as the stretch from the second conserved V-encoded cysteine to the conserved J-encoded phenylalanine. The earlier analysis of about 530 of the donors excluded any sequence lacking an unambiguous match to a single V gene segment. In an earlier analysis of a few hundred of the donors, V segments were called functional above 56.7% productive rearrangements and were called segregating when the between-donor standard deviation exceeded 5%. A statistical classification framework was built to diagnose cytomegalovirus status from the catalog of TCR beta chain sequences. V and J gene assignment, in a later analysis, came from comparing TCR nucleotide sequences with IMGT/GENE-DB human TR gene sequences. In a later analysis, CDR3 sequences and most-parsimonious VDJ recombination scenarios were assigned using the TCRdist pipeline. In a later analysis, every TCR beta chain was defined by the combination of its CDR3 amino acid sequence and its V-gene family, and reads without a unique V-gene family were dropped. To address suspected cross-contamination and a sequencing artifact, a later analysis removed around 600 highly shared, low-generation-probability nucleotide sequences. For each public chain, a later analysis derived a clonal expansion index from normalized ranks of inferred template counts within each repertoire. In a later analysis, generation probabilities were computed with a VDJ recombination model fitted to out-of-frame rearrangements, and the resulting probabilities were checked against IGoR. Hypergeometric tests were used in a later analysis to score TCR-TCR, TCR-HLA and TCR-CMV co-occurrence, with a repertoire-size bias correction applied to the TCR pairs. In a later analysis, false discovery rates were estimated by permuting HLA or CMV assignments 20 times. In a later analysis, co-occurring TCRs were grouped using DBSCAN, with TCRdist sequence similarity added in when clustering inside HLA-allele-positive subsets. Repertoires with fewer than 30,000 or more than 120,000 public chains were left out of co-occurrence clustering, as were five repertoires with anomalous nucleotide sharing. TCRdb mirrors the immuneACCESS table, restricted to in-frame sequences. Some clones are absent from its copies; in checked studies, under half trace to an unresolved V gene, and the reason for the others is unknown. V, J and clone size derive from that table, while D and trimming were established from the DNA sequence. A total of 150,000 to 200,000 clones appear in this sample, about 64% of them only once. The top ten constitute roughly 1.5% of the sample.

The CDR3 contains 16 residues, cysteine and phenylalanine counted. The DNA shown is the 48-base CDR3, in frame from base 1. The germline V gene encodes CDR1 MGHRA and CDR2 YSYEKL. The germline V and J ends show losses of 0 bases and 4 bases respectively, and no gene match explains 5 bases of the junction. In total, approximately 690 healthy bone marrow donors made up the cohort. Cohort members were all nominally healthy when sampled, although unrecorded immune exposures were likely present. The donor tested CMV seronegative, placing the donor among the roughly 350 seronegative members of the cohort. A peripheral blood sample was provided by each donor, and peripheral blood mononuclear cells were used for TCR beta sequencing. Genomic DNA extraction from the blood cell samples was performed with the Qiagen DNeasy Blood Extraction Kit. The study at large found these results: According to a later analysis, parvovirus B19, influenza, CMV and Epstein-Barr virus appeared linked to several top co-occurrence clusters. Specific HLA alleles were associated with 18,000 or so TCR beta sequences at a false discovery rate of 0.05 in a later analysis. This cohort had only TCR beta chains sequenced, and the lack of alpha or paired-chain data limited which features could be detected. Because HLA typing was missing for some donors at each locus, association tests included only the typed subset. While some public TCRs were present in many individuals, most TCR sequences turned up only very rarely across donors. The classifier was reported to diagnose cytomegalovirus status with high specificity and sensitivity in both the original and validation cohorts. Strong co-occurrence of HLA alleles, especially DR and DQ, made assigning TCR associations to individual alleles difficult. A further reported finding was that TCR beta sequences accurately predicted the HLA-A and HLA-B alleles for most subjects in the first cohort. In a later genetic analysis, fewer N-insertions in productive TCRs were reported among donors in an Asian-associated ancestry cluster than the roughly 700-donor mean. For the cohort, immune exposure information was limited to CMV serostatus. Linkage disequilibrium might explain the correlated functional status among segregating V segments, but an unknown experimental factor could not be excluded. A few of the identified cytomegalovirus-associated TCR beta chains were confirmed in vitro to be specific for cytomegalovirus antigens. In an earlier analysis of 500 to 650 of the donors, most TCR beta V segments appeared in productive rearrangements about 90% or about 30% of the time, broadly matching IMGT annotations. A later analysis found that most CMV-associated TCR beta chains appeared HLA-restricted, with HLA associations seemingly driven largely by CMV exposure. In a later analysis, the rate of TCR association differed among HLA loci, with DRB1 alleles having the most associated TCRs and HLA-C alleles having the fewest. In the study, approximately 150 TCR beta chains were listed as associated with cytomegalovirus. Because counts were too low, about 15 rarely observed V segments, including chromosome 9 orphons, were left out of the earlier analysis of 587 of the donors. The presence/absence analyses assumed that sequencing depth was roughly uniform across donors, and that assumption may not be true. A cluster of highly shared sequence variants was judged likely to be a technical artifact of the sequencing pipeline. In a later analysis, HLA-associated TCR beta chains were found to be more clonally expanded and to have lower generation probabilities than equally common non-associated chains. It was suggested by the authors that the approach could potentially be generalized to other disease states and immunological phenotypes. In a later genetic analysis, a missense DCLRE1C variant was associated with V-gene and J-gene trimming of TCR beta chains, and the association was replicated in an independent cohort. The 87-base-pair reads could not distinguish some IMGT-functional V segments, including TRBV6-2 and TRBV6-3, so those segments were excluded.

The sequence was collected from a man between 45 and 60 years old in good health and CMV-seronegative. The specimen sequenced was PBMCs. Recombination linked TRBV4-1 to TRBJ2-3; the central 9 bases match TRBD1. The DNA reads as follows: TGCGCCAGCAGCCAAGATGGGACAGGGAGCGCAGATACGCAGTATTTT. Translation gives CASSQDGTGSADTQYF.